These 17 T cell receptor beta chains were sequenced from one sample in a study of identical twins. Each CDR3 protein gets one entry after TCRdb re-called the 5' RACE reads with MiXCR. The repertoire holds approximately 300,000 distinct CDR3 sequences, roughly 8.6% seen once, with about 7.1% in the top ten. A further study also used this sample, focusing on yellow fever vaccine responses in identical twins.

Sequenced material: CD8+ T cells sorted from blood. These receptors were collected from a woman in her late teens or twenties in good health.

This clonotype was observed a handful of times. The chain couples TRBV27 to TRBJ2-3, with TRBD2 matching over 7 bases. The V gene end was trimmed by 0 bases and the J gene end by 1 base; junction bases not matched to a gene: 4. CDR1 is MNHEY and CDR2 is SMNVEV in the germline V gene (reference sequence). The CDR3 has 16 amino acids. The CDR3 DNA reads TGTGCCAGCAGTTTATCTCGGGGGGATGGCACAGATACGCAGTATTTT. Protein sequence: CASSLSRGDGTDTQYF.

This clonotype was detected many times. J is TRBJ2-3 and V is TRBV6-1; 7 bases are shared with TRBD1. The CDR3 totals 16 residues. The trim removed 6 bases at V and 0 bases at J, leaving 9 bases unmatched. Per germline, CDR1 MNHNS and CDR2 SASEGT. DNA of the CDR3: TGTGCCAGCAGACAACAGGGGTCAACGAGCACAGATACGCAGTATTTT. Translated, it gives CASRQQGSTSTDTQYF.

This clonotype was detected a few times. V and J are TRBV5-6 and TRBJ2-1; maybe TRBD1 (5 bases). Germline V lookup: CDR1 SGHDT, CDR2 YYEEEE. This CDR3 spans 13 amino acids. The germline V and J ends were trimmed by 0 bases and 9 bases, with 10 bases remaining between them. The CDR3 spells CASSLGRGAEQFF. CDR3 nucleotides: TGTGCCAGCAGCTTGGGTAGGGGCGCTGAGCAGTTCTTC.

This clonotype was recorded many times. J is TRBJ2-3 and V is TRBV2; perhaps D is TRBD1 or TRBD2 (5 bases each). The V end lost 3 bases, the J end lost 0 bases, and 13 bases lay between the germline ends. CDR1 and CDR2 from the germline V gene are SNHLY and FYNNEI. This CDR3 comprises 16 residues. The CDR3 sequence is CASSEGVVFSTDTQYF. The CDR3 nucleotides are TGTGCCAGCAGTGAGGGGGTAGTGTTCAGCACAGATACGCAGTATTTT. The full variable domain, in which reference TRBV2 and TRBJ2-3 provide the parts outside the CDR3, is EPEVTQTPSHQVTQMGQEVILRCVPISNHLYFYWYRQILGQKVEFLVSFYNNEISEKSEIFDDQFSVERPDGSNFTLKIRSTKLEDSAMYFCASSEGVVFSTDTQYFGPGTRLTVL.

This clonotype occurred a few times. This chain uses TRBV12-3 or TRBV12-4 with TRBJ2-1; 13 positions agree with TRBD2. The CDR3 sequence is 14 residues long. V dropped 4 bases and J dropped 8; count of bases not matched to a gene: 2. The CDR3 loop is CASSSGLAGDEQFF. For the CDR3, the DNA is TGTGCCAGCAGTTCCGGACTAGCGGGAGATGAGCAGTTCTTC.

This clonotype showed up many times. This chain connects TRBV29-1 to TRBJ2-5, with a possible D match to TRBD2 (6 bases). The V gene's germline CDR1 is SQVTM and CDR2 ANQGSEA. V was clipped by 6 bases and J by 1 base, with 12 bases between them. The CDR3 covers 13 residues. The CDR3: CSVQRDFQETQYF. The DNA of the CDR3 is TGCAGCGTCCAACGGGACTTCCAAGAGACCCAGTACTTC.

This clonotype was observed a few times. This chain uses TRBV9 with TRBJ2-1; 7 bases line up with TRBD2. The J segment lost 6 bases and the V segment lost 4 bases, leaving 10 bases of the junction unmatched. The CDR3 has 15 residues. Germline assignment: CDR1 SGDLS and CDR2 YYNGEE. Written as DNA, the CDR3 is TGTGCCAGCAGCACCCAAGCGGGAAGCCTCAATGAGCAGTTCTTC. This codes for CASSTQAGSLNEQFF.

This clonotype has just a few counts. This chain links TRBV4-1 with TRBJ2-7, with TRBD2 as a possible D gene (6 bases). The CDR3 covers 14 residues. In germline, CDR1 is MGHRA, CDR2 YSYEKL. Trimming shortened V by 2 bases and J by 2 bases, and 10 bases separated the two germline ends. The CDR3 DNA is TGCGCCAGCAGCCAACCGGGACTGACCTACGAGCAGTACTTC. Translating it yields CASSQPGLTYEQYF.

The chain is built from TRBV5-1 and TRBJ2-2; D remains unclear. Germline V gives CDR1 SGHRS, CDR2 YFSETQ. The CDR3 spans 12 residues. V lost 4 bases and J 6 bases, leaving 7 bases between the germline ends. The chain's CDR3 is CASSPVPGELFF. The CDR3 bases are TGCGCCAGCAGCCCGGTCCCCGGGGAGCTGTTTTTT.

This clonotype has at least ten counts. This chain links TRBV10-3 with TRBJ2-5; either TRBD1 or TRBD2 may fit D (5 bases each). Germline V lookup: CDR1 ENHRY, CDR2 SYGVKD. This CDR3 is 15 amino acids long. Trimming removed 2 bases from V and 2 bases from J, with 12 bases in between. In nucleotides, the CDR3 is TGTGCCATCAGTGAGGCCGGGACGGGGCAAGAGACCCAGTACTTC. Translated: CAISEAGTGQETQYF.

The chain combines TRBV3-1 with TRBJ2-2, with 8 bases identical to TRBD1. V shed 4 bases, J shed 4 bases, and the junction held 14 bases outside the gene matches. The germline V gene encodes CDR1 LGHDT and CDR2 YNNKEL (reference sequence). The CDR3 extends over 18 amino acids. The CDR3 reads CASSLGQGPGKGTGELFF. The CDR3 nucleotides are TGTGCCAGCAGCCTCGGACAGGGTCCAGGAAAGGGCACCGGGGAGCTGTTTTTT.

CDR3 loop: CASRQNLNSYGYTF. The DNA for the CDR3 is TGTGCCAGCAGGCAAAACCTTAATAGCTATGGCTACACCTTC. The chain joins TRBV12-3 or TRBV12-4 to TRBJ1-2; D unclear. The V end lost 6 bases, the J end lost 4 bases, and 15 bases lay between the germline ends. There are 14 residues in the CDR3.

This clonotype was detected ten times or more. The rearrangement uses TRBV10-2 and TRBJ1-4; no reliable D call. The germline V and J ends were trimmed by 10 bases and 8 bases, with 23 bases remaining between them. The CDR3 runs 15 residues. Germline CDR1 and CDR2: WSHSY and SAAADI. The CDR3 sequence is CATTKGTAGREKLFF. The DNA of the CDR3 is TGCGCCACCACGAAGGGTACGGCCGGGAGGGAAAAACTGTTTTTT.

V and J are TRBV28 and TRBJ1-4; D remains ambiguous. Per the germline V gene, CDR1 is MDHEN and CDR2 is SYDVKM. V was cut by 6 bases and J by 0 bases, with 14 bases left in between. The CDR3 extends over 16 amino acids. The CDR3 region has the DNA TGTGCCAGCAGCAAAACTAACGGTGCAACTAATGAAAAACTGTTTTTT. Translating it yields CASSKTNGATNEKLFF. The variable domain in full, completed from reference TRBV28 and TRBJ1-4, reads DVKVTQSSRYLVKRTGEKVFLECVQDMDHENMFWYRQDPGLGLRLIYFSYDVKMKEKGDIPEGYSVSREKKERFSLILESASTNQTSMYLCASSKTNGATNEKLFFGSGTQLSVL.

V and J are TRBV12-3 or TRBV12-4 and TRBJ2-7, with D unclear. This CDR3 spans 13 amino acids. V was pared by 6 bases and J by 2 bases, with 11 bases between. In DNA, the CDR3 is TGTGCCAGCAGGCCGGCCGAAACCTACGAGCAGTACTTC. This translates into CASRPAETYEQYF.

This clonotype was observed a few times. This chain uses TRBV20-1 with TRBJ2-7; tentatively, D is TRBD1 (5 bases). The CDR3 has 14 amino acids. V was clipped by 3 bases and J by 3 bases, with 15 bases between them. Germline loops: CDR1 DFQATT, CDR2 SNEGSKA (reference sequence). Here the CDR3 DNA reads TGCAGTGCTAGGGGGCAGCGACGACTCTACGAGCAGTACTTC. Residues: CSARGQRRLYEQYF.

The sample holds a few counts of this clonotype. This rearrangement joins TRBV5-1 to TRBJ2-1; D is perhaps TRBD1 or TRBD2 (6 bases each). Per germline, CDR1 SGHRS and CDR2 YFSETQ. The V end was cut by 2 bases, the J end by 5 bases, with 14 bases between. This CDR3 spans 15 amino acids. The CDR3 DNA follows: TGCGCCAGCAGCTTCTCCGGGGGCGGCCACAATGAGCAGTTCTTC. Translating it yields CASSFSGGGHNEQFF.